Given below is one T cell receptor beta chain in context. These data come from a study of CD8 T cells in Susac syndrome. Random hexamers were used to reverse transcribe an amount of roughly 0.5 to 1 ug RNA. TCRdb reanalysed the immunoSEQ multiplex PCR reads using MiXCR and keeps one entry per CDR3 protein. This sample has nearly 70,000 distinct CDR3 sequences, with 95% found just once. Trimming cost V 3 bases and J 1 base, with 9 bases left between them. The CDR3 runs 14 residues. Germline V gene data show CDR1 as SGHTA and CDR2 as FQGTGA. The clonotype originates from a human donor in good health. This chain uses TRBV7-3 with TRBJ1-1; weak D call: TRBD1 (6 bases). Sequencing was performed on CD8+ T cells from PBMCs. The CDR3 DNA sequence: TGTGCCAGCAGCTTTGGGGGCGGGAACACTGAAGCTTTCTTT. This encodes CASSFGGGNTEAFF.